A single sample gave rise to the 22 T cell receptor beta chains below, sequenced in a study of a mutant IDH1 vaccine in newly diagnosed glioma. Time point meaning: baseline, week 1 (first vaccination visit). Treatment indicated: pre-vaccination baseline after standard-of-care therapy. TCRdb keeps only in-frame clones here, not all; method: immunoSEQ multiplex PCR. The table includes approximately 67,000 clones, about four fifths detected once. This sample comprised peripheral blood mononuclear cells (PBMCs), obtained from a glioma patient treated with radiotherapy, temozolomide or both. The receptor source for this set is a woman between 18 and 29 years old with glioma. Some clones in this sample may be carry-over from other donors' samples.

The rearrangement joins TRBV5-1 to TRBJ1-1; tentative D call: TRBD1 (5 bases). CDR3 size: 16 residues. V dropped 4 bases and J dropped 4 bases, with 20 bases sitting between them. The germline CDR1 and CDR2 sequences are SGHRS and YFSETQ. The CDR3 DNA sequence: TGCGCCAGCAGCCCACTTGCGGTTTTTGACAGCACTGAAGCTTTCTTT. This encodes CASSPLAVFDSTEAFF.

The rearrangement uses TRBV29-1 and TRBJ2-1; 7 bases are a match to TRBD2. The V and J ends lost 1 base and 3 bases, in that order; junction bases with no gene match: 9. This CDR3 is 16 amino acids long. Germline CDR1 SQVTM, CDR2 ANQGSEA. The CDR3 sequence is CSVEGEASGNYNEQFF. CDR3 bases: TGCAGCGTTGAAGGGGAGGCTAGCGGTAACTACAATGAGCAGTTCTTC.

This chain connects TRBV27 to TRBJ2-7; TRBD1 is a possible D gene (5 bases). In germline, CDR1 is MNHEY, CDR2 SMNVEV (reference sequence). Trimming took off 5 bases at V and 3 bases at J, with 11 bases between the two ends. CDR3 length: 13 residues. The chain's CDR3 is CASSQGQGYEQYF. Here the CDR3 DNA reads TGTGCCAGCAGTCAGGGCCAGGGCTACGAGCAGTACTTC.

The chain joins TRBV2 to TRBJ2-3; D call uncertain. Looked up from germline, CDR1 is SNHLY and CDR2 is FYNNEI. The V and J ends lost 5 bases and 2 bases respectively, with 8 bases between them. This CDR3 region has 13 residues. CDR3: CASSFSPTDTQYF. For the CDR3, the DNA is TGTGCCAGCAGTTTCTCCCCCACAGATACGCAGTATTTT.

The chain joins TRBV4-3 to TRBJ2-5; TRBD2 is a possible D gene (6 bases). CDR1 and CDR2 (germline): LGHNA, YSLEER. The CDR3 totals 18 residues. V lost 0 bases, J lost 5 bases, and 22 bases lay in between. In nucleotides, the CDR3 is TGCGCCAGCAGCCAAGAGAGGTACCGGGGGAGCCTGATGGAGACCCAGTACTTC. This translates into CASSQERYRGSLMETQYF.

The CDR3 DNA is TGCGCCAGCAGCCAGCGACAGCTTAACACTGAAGCTTTCTTT. This translates into CASSQRQLNTEAFF. The genes are TRBV4-1 and TRBJ1-1, with D possibly being TRBD1 (5 bases). The CDR3 has 14 residues. V lost 3 bases, J lost 2 bases, and 10 bases lay in between. Germline V gene data show CDR1 as MGHRA and CDR2 as YSYEKL.

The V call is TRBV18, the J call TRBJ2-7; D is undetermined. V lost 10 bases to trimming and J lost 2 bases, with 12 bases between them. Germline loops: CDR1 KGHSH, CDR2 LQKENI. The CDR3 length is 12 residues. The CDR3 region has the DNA TGTGCCACCCGGACGGATACCTACGAGCAGTACTTC. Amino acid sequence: CATRTDTYEQYF.

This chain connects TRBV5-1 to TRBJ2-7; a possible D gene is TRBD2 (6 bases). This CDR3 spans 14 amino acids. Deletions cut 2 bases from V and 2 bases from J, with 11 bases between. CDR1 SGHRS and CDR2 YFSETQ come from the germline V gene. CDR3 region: CASSFGGFTYEQYF. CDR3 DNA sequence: TGCGCCAGCAGCTTTGGGGGGTTTACCTACGAGCAGTACTTC.

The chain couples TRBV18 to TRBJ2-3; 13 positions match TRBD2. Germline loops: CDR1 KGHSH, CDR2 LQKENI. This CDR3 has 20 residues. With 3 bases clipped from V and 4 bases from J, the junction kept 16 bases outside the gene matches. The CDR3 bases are TGTGCCAGCTCACCTCGACTAGCGGGGGGCCTCGGAAGTGGGGCAGATACGCAGTATTTT. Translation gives CASSPRLAGGLGSGADTQYF.

CDR3 loop: CASSHRQGALWNEQFF. The CDR3 DNA sequence: TGTGCCAGCAGCCACAGACAGGGGGCCCTTTGGAATGAGCAGTTCTTC. V gene TRBV7-3 combines with J gene TRBJ2-1, with 10 bases identical to TRBD1. V lost 5 bases, J lost 7 bases, and 11 bases stayed unmatched. The CDR3 runs 16 residues. The germline gives CDR1 SGHTA, CDR2 FQGTGA.

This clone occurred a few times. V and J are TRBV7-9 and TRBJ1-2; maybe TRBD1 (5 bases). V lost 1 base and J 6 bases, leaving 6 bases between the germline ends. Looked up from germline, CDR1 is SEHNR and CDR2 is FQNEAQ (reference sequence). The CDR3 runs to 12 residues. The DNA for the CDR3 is TGTGCCAGCAGCTTAGTGGGGGATGGCTACACCTTC. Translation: CASSLVGDGYTF.

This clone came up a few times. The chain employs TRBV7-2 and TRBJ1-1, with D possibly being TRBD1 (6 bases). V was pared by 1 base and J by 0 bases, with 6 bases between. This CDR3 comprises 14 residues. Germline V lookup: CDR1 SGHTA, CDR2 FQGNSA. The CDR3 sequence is CASSLGQVNTEAFF. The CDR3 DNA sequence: TGTGCCAGCAGCTTAGGACAGGTGAACACTGAAGCTTTCTTT.

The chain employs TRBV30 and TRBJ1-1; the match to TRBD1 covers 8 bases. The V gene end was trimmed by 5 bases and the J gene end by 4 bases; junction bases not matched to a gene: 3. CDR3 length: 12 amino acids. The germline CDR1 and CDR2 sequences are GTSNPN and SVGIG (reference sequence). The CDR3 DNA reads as TGTGCCTGGGGACAGGGTGGCACTGAAGCTTTCTTT. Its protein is CAWGQGGTEAFF. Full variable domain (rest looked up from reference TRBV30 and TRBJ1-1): SQTIHQWPATLVQPVGSPLSLECTVEGTSNPNLYWYRQAAGRGLQLLFYSVGIGQISSEVPQNLSASRPQDRQFILSSKKLLLSDSGFYLCAWGQGGTEAFFGQGTRLTVV.

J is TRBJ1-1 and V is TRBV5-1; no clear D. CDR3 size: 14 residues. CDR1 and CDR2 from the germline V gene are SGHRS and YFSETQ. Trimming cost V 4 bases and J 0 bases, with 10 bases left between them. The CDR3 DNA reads TGCGCCAGCAGCGTACAGCCGATGAACACTGAAGCTTTCTTT. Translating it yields CASSVQPMNTEAFF.

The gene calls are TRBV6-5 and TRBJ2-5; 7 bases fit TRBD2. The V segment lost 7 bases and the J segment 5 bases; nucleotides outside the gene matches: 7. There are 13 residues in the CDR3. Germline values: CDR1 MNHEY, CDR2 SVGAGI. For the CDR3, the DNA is TGTGCCAGCACCCGCGGGGGTTTTGAGACCCAGTACTTC. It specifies CASTRGGFETQYF.

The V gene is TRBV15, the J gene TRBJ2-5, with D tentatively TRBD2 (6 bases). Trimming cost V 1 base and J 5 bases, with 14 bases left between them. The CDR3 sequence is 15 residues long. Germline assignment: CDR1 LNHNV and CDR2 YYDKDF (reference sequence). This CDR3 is CATSRGSGEVETQYF. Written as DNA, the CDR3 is TGTGCCACCAGCAGAGGATCGGGGGAGGTGGAGACCCAGTACTTC. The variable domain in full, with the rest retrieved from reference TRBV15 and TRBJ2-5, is DAMVIQNPRYQVTQFGKPVTLSCSQTLNHNVMYWYQQKSSQAPKLLFHYYDKDFNNEADTPDNFQSRRPNTSFCFLDIRSPGLGDTAMYLCATSRGSGEVETQYFGPGTRLLVL.

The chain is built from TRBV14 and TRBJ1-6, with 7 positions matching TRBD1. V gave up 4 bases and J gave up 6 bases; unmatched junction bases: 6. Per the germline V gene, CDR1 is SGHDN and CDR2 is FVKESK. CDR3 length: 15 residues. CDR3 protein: CASSPRGQTNSPLHF. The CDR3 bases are TGTGCCAGCAGCCCCCGGGGACAGACTAATTCACCCCTCCACTTT.

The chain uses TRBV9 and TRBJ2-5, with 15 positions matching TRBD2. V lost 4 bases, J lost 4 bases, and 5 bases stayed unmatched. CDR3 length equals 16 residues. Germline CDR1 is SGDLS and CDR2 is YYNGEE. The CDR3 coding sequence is TGTGCCAGCAGCCCCGGGACTAGCGGGAGGCTAGAGACCCAGTACTTC. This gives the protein CASSPGTSGRLETQYF. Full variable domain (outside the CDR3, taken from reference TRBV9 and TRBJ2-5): DSGVTQTPKHLITATGQRVTLRCSPRSGDLSVYWYQQSLDQGLQFLIQYYNGEERAKGNILERFSAQQFPDLHSELNLSSLELGDSALYFCASSPGTSGRLETQYFGPGTRLLVL.

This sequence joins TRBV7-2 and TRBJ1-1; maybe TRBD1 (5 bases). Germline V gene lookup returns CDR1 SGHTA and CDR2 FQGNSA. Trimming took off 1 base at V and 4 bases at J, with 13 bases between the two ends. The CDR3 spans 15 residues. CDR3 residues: CASSLVSGPGTEAFF. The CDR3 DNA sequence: TGTGCCAGCAGCTTAGTATCGGGGCCCGGCACTGAAGCTTTCTTT. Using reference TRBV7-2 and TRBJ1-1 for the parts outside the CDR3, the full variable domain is GAGVSQSPSNKVTEKGKDVELRCDPISGHTALYWYRQSLGQGLEFLIYFQGNSAPDKSGLPSDRFSAERTGGSVSTLTIQRTQQEDSAVYLCASSLVSGPGTEAFFGQGTRLTVV.

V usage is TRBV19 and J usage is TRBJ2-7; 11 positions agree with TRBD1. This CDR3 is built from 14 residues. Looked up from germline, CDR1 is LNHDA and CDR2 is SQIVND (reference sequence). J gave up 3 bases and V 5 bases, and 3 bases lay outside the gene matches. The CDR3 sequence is CASSLGTGGYEQYF. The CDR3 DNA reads TGTGCCAGTAGTCTCGGGACAGGGGGCTACGAGCAGTACTTC.

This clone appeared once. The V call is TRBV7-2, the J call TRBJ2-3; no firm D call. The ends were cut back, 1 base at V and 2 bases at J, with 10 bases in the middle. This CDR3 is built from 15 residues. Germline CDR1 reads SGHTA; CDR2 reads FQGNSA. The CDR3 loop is CASSLDPRITDTQYF. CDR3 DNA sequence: TGTGCCAGCAGCTTAGACCCCCGGATCACAGATACGCAGTATTTT.

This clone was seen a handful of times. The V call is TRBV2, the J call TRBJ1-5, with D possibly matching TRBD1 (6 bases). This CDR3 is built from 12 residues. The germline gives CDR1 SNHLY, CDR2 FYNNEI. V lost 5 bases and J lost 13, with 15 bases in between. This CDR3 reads CASSPQGSGQHF. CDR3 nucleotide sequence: TGTGCCAGCAGTCCCCAGGGGAGCGGGCAGCATTTT.